These 19 T cell receptor beta chains were sequenced from one sample in a study of control samples from healthy donors and cancer patients. Produced via immunoSEQ multiplex PCR; TCRdb's table is partial and in-frame only. The sample includes fewer than 200,000 clones. Source material: blood. These receptors were collected from a woman aged 25 to 39 in good health.

The chain's CDR3 is CASSLDQETQYF. CDR3 nucleotides: TGTGCCAGCAGTTTGGACCAAGAGACCCAGTACTTC. The chain is built from TRBV28 and TRBJ2-5; D is uncertain. Trimming shortened V by 3 bases and J by 0 bases, and 2 bases separated the two germline ends. The CDR3 is 12 amino acids. The V gene's germline CDR1 is MDHEN and CDR2 SYDVKM.

This sequence joins TRBV7-9 and TRBJ2-3, with D possibly being TRBD2 (6 bases). The CDR3 has 13 residues. Germline CDR1 is SEHNR and CDR2 is FQNEAQ (reference sequence). V was pared by 9 bases and J by 1 base, with 11 bases between. The CDR3 nucleotides are TGTGCCAGTATGGCGGGGCGCACAGATACGCAGTATTTT. Translated: CASMAGRTDTQYF.

CDR3 coding DNA: TGTGCCAGCAGCGACCCTTCAGGGGCCCGGGGCTACACCTTC. Its protein is CASSDPSGARGYTF. The V call is TRBV6-5, the J call TRBJ1-2; maybe TRBD1 (6 bases). CDR1 is MNHEY and CDR2 is SVGAGI in the germline V gene. The CDR3 length is 14 residues. Trimming left V 6 bases short and J 8 bases short, with 19 bases between.

J is TRBJ1-1 and V is TRBV5-4; maybe TRBD1 (6 bases). The CDR3 has 14 residues. V was clipped by 4 bases and J by 4 bases, with 14 bases between them. Looked up from germline, CDR1 is SGHNT and CDR2 is YYREEE (reference sequence). Here the CDR3 reads CASSDRRGGTEAFF. The CDR3 bases are TGTGCCAGCAGCGATCGCAGGGGAGGCACTGAAGCTTTCTTT.

The genes are TRBV7-2 and TRBJ1-2; D is ambiguous. The length of the CDR3 is 14 residues. The germline V gene encodes CDR1 SGHTA and CDR2 FQGNSA. The ends were cut back, 5 bases at V and 4 bases at J, with 14 bases in the middle. The CDR3 DNA reads as TGTGCCAGCAGCCCTCCTCTTAGCAGCTATGGCTACACCTTC. It yields the protein CASSPPLSSYGYTF.

The CDR3 sequence: CASSLTSGRTYEQYF. The DNA for the CDR3 is TGTGCCAGCAGTTTGACTAGCGGGAGAACCTACGAGCAGTACTTC. The chain carries TRBV27 and TRBJ2-7, with 12 bases lining up with TRBD2. V lost 3 bases and J lost 2; bases outside the gene matches: 2. CDR3 length equals 15 residues. Germline CDR1 and CDR2: MNHEY and SMNVEV (reference sequence).

To note about this clone: Other DNA sequences within the sample encode an identical CDR3. The chain joins TRBV5-1 to TRBJ1-6, with TRBD1 as a possible D gene (5 bases). Germline loops: CDR1 SGHRS, CDR2 YFSETQ. This CDR3 spans 14 amino acids. V lost 1 base, J lost 4 bases, and 6 bases lay in between. This CDR3 reads CASSLTGYNSPLHF. DNA for the CDR3: TGCGCCAGCAGCTTGACAGGTTATAATTCACCCCTCCACTTT.

The rearrangement links TRBV5-1 to TRBJ2-2; 7 nucleotides match TRBD1. The V gene end was trimmed by 2 bases and the J gene end by 6 bases; junction bases not matched to a gene: 4. The CDR3 totals 14 residues. The germline V gene encodes CDR1 SGHRS and CDR2 YFSETQ. The CDR3 coding sequence is TGCGCCAGCAGCTTCGGACAGGTCCCCGGGGAGCTGTTTTTT. Translating it yields CASSFGQVPGELFF.

The chain employs TRBV7-9 and TRBJ1-1, with 7 nucleotides matching TRBD1. J lost 0 bases, V lost 10 bases, and 8 bases had no gene match. The CDR3 runs to 14 residues. Germline CDR1 reads SEHNR; CDR2 reads FQNEAQ (reference sequence). CDR3: CATSDRIMNTEAFF. DNA for the CDR3: TGTGCCACCTCGGACAGGATTATGAACACTGAAGCTTTCTTT.

For the CDR3, the DNA is TGTGCCAGCAGTGATCGGGCCAAAAACATTCAGTACTTC. Translation gives CASSDRAKNIQYF. The V and J genes are TRBV2 and TRBJ2-4; D is unresolved. Germline lookup yields CDR1 SNHLY and CDR2 FYNNEI. Trimming shortened V by 3 bases and J by 1 base, and 4 bases separated the two germline ends. This CDR3 has 13 residues.

V and J are TRBV18 and TRBJ1-1; D unresolved. The CDR3 is 13 residues long. The germline CDR1 and CDR2 sequences are KGHSH and LQKENI. The germline V and J ends were trimmed by 6 bases and 3 bases, with 11 bases remaining between them. The CDR3 reads CASSDTSDTEAFF. CDR3 in DNA: TGTGCCAGCTCTGACACCAGTGACACTGAAGCTTTCTTT.

This sequence joins TRBV4-3 and TRBJ1-1; possible D gene TRBD1, 5 bases. CDR3 length: 13 amino acids. Germline V lookup: CDR1 LGHNA, CDR2 YSLEER. V was clipped by 0 bases and J by 8 bases, with 10 bases between them. CDR3 amino acids: CASSQEGQLEAFF. The CDR3 DNA reads as TGCGCCAGCAGCCAAGAGGGGCAGTTAGAAGCTTTCTTT.

This chain links TRBV2 with TRBJ1-2; D gene uncertain. The length of the CDR3 is 15 residues. V lost 0 bases and J 4 bases, leaving 12 bases between the germline ends. CDR1 SNHLY and CDR2 FYNNEI come from the germline V gene. The CDR3 nucleotides read TGTGCCAGCAGTGAAGCTACGGCTGGTATCTATGGCTACACCTTC. This sequence encodes CASSEATAGIYGYTF.

The rearrangement links TRBV7-2 to TRBJ2-2; TRBD1 might be the D (5 bases). Germline-derived CDR1 and CDR2 are SGHTA and FQGNSA. V lost 5 bases, J lost 2 bases, and 21 bases lay in between. This CDR3 contains 18 residues. The CDR3 DNA sequence: TGTGCCAGCAGCCCACTACCCACGGTAGGGGTAAACACCGGGGAGCTGTTTTTT. Translated, it gives CASSPLPTVGVNTGELFF.

This sequence joins TRBV5-1 and TRBJ1-1; weak D call: TRBD1 (5 bases). Germline V gene lookup returns CDR1 SGHRS and CDR2 YFSETQ. The CDR3 is 13 residues long. V was pared by 4 bases and J by 3 bases, with 10 bases between. The CDR3 region has the DNA TGCGCCAGCAGCGGAGGGGCGGACACTGAAGCTTTCTTT. It is translated as CASSGGADTEAFF.

The chain combines TRBV24-1 with TRBJ2-5; tentative D call: TRBD2 (5 bases). Trimming stripped 2 bases from V and 5 bases from J, with 5 bases between. Germline V gene sequence: CDR1 KGHDR, CDR2 SFDVKD. This CDR3 has 12 residues. This chain's CDR3 is CATSDWRETQYF. The CDR3 nucleotides read TGTGCCACCAGTGATTGGAGGGAGACCCAGTACTTC.

The chain recombines TRBV4-3 with TRBJ1-4; D is unresolved. The ends were cut back, 1 base at V and 3 bases at J, with 9 bases in the middle. Germline values: CDR1 LGHNA, CDR2 YSLEER. This CDR3 region has 15 residues. Written as DNA, the CDR3 is TGCGCCAGCAGCCAAGTTAGGCAGCCTAATGAAAAACTGTTTTTT. Its protein product is CASSQVRQPNEKLFF.

The genes are TRBV19 and TRBJ1-4; D perhaps matches TRBD1 (6 bases). The V gene's germline CDR1 is LNHDA and CDR2 SQIVND (reference sequence). This CDR3 is built from 14 residues. V shed 9 bases and J shed 4 bases, with 15 bases lying between them. The CDR3: CASRGRNYNEKLFF. The CDR3 nucleotides read TGTGCCAGCAGGGGACGGAATTATAATGAAAAACTGTTTTTT.

This chain connects TRBV5-1 to TRBJ1-5; unclear D gene. V was clipped by 0 bases and J by 6 bases, with 13 bases between them. This CDR3 is 15 amino acids long. The V gene's germline CDR1 is SGHRS and CDR2 YFSETQ. Here the CDR3 reads CASSLDGVRSQPQHF. In DNA, the CDR3 is TGCGCCAGCAGCTTGGATGGGGTCCGGTCTCAGCCCCAGCATTTT. Full variable domain (remainder filled in from reference TRBV5-1 and TRBJ1-5): KAGVTQTPRYLIKTRGQQVTLSCSPISGHRSVSWYQQTPGQGLQFLFEYFSETQRNKGNFPGRFSGRQFSNSRSEMNVSTLELGDSALYLCASSLDGVRSQPQHFGDGTRLSIL.